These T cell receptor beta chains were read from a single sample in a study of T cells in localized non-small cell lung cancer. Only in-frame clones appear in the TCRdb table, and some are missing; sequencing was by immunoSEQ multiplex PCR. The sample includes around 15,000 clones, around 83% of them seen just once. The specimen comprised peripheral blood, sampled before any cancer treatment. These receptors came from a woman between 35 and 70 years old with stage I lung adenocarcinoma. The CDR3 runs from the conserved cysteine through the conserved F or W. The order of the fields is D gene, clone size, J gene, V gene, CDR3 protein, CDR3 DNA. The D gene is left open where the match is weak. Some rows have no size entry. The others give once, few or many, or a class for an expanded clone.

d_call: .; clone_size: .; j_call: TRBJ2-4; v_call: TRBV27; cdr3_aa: CASSLWGVAKNIQYF; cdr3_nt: TGTGCCAGCAGTTTATGGGGGGTAGCCAAAAACATTCAGTACTTC
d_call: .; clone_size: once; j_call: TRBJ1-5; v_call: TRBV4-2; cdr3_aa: CASSQDLGNQPQHF; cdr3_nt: TGTGCCAGCAGCCAAGATTTAGGAAATCAGCCCCAGCATTTT
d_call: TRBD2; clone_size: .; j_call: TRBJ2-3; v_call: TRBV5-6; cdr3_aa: CASSLAGSYSTDTQYF; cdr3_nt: TGTGCCAGCAGCTTAGCGGGGAGCTATAGCACAGATACGCAGTATTTT
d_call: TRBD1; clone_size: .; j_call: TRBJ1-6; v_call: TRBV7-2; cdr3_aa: CASSQGQGGRSPLHF; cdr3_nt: TGTGCCAGCAGCCAGGGACAGGGCGGGAGATCACCCCTCCACTTT
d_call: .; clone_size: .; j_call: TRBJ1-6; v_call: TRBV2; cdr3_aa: CASSERSSYNSPLHF; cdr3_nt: TGTGCCAGCAGTGAGCGTAGCTCCTATAATTCACCCCTCCACTTT
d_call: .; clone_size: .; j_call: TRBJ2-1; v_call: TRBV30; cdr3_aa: CASQRGEYNEQFF; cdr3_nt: TGTGCCTCACAGCGAGGGGAATACAATGAGCAGTTCTTC
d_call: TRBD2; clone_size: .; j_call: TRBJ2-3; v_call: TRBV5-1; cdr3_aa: CASSLAESGVAEDTQYF; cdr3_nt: TGCGCCAGCAGCTTGGCCGAAAGCGGGGTGGCTGAAGATACGCAGTATTTT
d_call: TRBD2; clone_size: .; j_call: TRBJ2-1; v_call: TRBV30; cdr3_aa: CAWSVSAGGLGNEQFF; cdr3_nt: TGTGCCTGGAGTGTTTCAGCGGGGGGCCTAGGCAATGAGCAGTTCTTC
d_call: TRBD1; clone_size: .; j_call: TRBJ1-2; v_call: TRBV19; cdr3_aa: CASSIDGQGAYGYTF; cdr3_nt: TGTGCCAGTAGTATAGATGGACAGGGGGCATATGGCTACACCTTC
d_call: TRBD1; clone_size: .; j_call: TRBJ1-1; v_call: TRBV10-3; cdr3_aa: CAISDLTGGPPNTEAFF; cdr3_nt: TGTGCCATCAGTGACCTAACAGGGGGCCCACCGAACACTGAAGCTTTCTTT
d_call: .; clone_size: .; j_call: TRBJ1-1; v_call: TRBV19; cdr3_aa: CASSIGQLNTEAFF; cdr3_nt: TGTGCCAGTAGTATAGGACAGCTTAACACTGAAGCTTTCTTT
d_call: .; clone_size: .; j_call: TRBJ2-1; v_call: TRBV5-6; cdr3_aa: CASSLVSGEQFF; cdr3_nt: TGTGCCAGCAGCTTGGTTTCTGGTGAGCAGTTCTTC
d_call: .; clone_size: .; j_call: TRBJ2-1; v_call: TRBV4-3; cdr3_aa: CASRDKLAEEQFF; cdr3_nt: TGCGCCAGCCGGGACAAGTTGGCGGAGGAGCAGTTCTTC
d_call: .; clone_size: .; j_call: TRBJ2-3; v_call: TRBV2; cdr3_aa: CASRDYRVTQYF; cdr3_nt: TGTGCCAGCAGGGACTACAGGGTTACGCAGTATTTT
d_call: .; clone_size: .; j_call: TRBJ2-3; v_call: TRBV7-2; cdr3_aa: CASSLITGWADTQYF; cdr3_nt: TGTGCCAGCAGCTTGATTACAGGGTGGGCAGATACGCAGTATTTT
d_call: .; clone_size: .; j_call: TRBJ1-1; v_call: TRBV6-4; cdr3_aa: CASSDQGPNTEAFF; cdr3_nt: TGTGCCAGCAGTGACCAGGGACCGAACACTGAAGCTTTCTTT
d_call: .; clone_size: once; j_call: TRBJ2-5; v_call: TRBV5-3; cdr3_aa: CARSLDAWYQETQYF; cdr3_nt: TGTGCCAGAAGCTTAGACGCATGGTACCAAGAGACCCAGTACTTC
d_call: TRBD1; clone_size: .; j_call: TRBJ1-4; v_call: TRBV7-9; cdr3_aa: CASSWTGSNEKLFF; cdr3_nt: TGTGCCAGCAGCTGGACAGGGAGTAATGAAAAACTGTTTTTT
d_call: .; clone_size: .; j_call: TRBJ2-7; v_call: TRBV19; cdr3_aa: CASSISDLDYEQYF; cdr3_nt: TGTGCCAGTAGTATCTCTGACCTGGACTACGAGCAGTACTTC
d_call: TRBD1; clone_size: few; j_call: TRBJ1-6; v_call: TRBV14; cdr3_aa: CASSQERQGRSPLHF; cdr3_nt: TGTGCCAGCAGCCAAGAAAGACAGGGGAGGTCACCCCTCCACTTT
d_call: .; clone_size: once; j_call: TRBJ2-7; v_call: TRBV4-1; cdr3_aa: CASSQDWAREQYF; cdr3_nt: TGCGCCAGCAGCCAAGACTGGGCCCGCGAGCAGTACTTC
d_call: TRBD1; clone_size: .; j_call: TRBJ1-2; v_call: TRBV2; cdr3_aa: CASSETGSHGYTF; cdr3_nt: TGTGCCAGCAGCGAGACAGGGTCCCATGGCTACACCTTC
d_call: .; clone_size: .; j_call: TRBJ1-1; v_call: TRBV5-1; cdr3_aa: CASSLGDGNTEAFF; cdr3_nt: TGCGCCAGCAGCTTGGGAGACGGGAACACTGAAGCTTTCTTT
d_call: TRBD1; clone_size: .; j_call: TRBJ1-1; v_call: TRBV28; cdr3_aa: CASRPGTANTEAFF; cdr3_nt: TGTGCCAGCAGACCCGGGACAGCGAACACTGAAGCTTTCTTT
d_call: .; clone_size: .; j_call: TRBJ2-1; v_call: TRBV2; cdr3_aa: CASSPDQEDFDEQFF; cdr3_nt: TGTGCCAGCAGTCCCGATCAGGAGGATTTCGATGAGCAGTTCTTC
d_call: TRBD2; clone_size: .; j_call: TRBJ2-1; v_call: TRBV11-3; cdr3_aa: CASSTGLAGFDEQFF; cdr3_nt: TGTGCCAGCAGCACGGGACTAGCGGGGTTCGATGAGCAGTTCTTC
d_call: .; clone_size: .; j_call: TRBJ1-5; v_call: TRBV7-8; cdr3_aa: CASSLAGGNQPQHF; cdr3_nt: TGTGCCAGCAGCTTAGCAGGGGGCAATCAGCCCCAGCATTTT
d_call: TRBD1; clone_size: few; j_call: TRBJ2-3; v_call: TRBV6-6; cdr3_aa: CASKRTGGYLTDTQYF; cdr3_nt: TGTGCCAGTAAGAGGACAGGGGGTTACCTCACAGATACGCAGTATTTT
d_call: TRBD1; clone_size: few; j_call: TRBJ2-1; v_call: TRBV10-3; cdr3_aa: CAISDLLPRDRGLYEQFF; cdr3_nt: TGTGCCATCAGTGATCTACTTCCCCGGGACAGGGGACTTTATGAGCAGTTCTTC
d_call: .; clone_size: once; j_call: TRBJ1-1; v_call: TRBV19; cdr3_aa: CASVENTEAFF; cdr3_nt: TGTGCCAGTGTAGAGAACACTGAAGCTTTCTTT
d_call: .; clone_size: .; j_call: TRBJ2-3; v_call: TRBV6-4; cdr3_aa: CAALQGRGLTDTQYF; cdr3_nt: TGTGCCGCCTTACAGGGGAGGGGGCTCACAGATACGCAGTATTTT
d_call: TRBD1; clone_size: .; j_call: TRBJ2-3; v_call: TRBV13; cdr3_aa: CASSIRRDRIAGTQYF; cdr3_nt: TGTGCCAGCAGCATCCGCCGGGACAGAATCGCAGGTACGCAGTATTTT
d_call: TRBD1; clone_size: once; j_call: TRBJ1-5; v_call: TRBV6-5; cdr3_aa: CASSFPGQGNQPQHF; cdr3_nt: TGTGCCAGCAGTTTTCCGGGACAGGGGAATCAGCCCCAGCATTTT
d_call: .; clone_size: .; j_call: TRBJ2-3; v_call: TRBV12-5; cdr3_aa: CASGIGRTTSTDTQYF; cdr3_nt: TGTGCTAGTGGTATCGGCAGAACTACTAGCACAGATACGCAGTATTTT
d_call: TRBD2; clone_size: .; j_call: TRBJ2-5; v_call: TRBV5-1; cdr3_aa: CASIPSGGYQETQYF; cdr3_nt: TGCGCCAGCATTCCTAGCGGGGGGTACCAAGAGACCCAGTACTTC
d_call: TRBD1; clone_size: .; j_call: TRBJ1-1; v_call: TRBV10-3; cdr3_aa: CAIQGTGMNTEAFF; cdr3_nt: TGTGCCATCCAGGGGACAGGCATGAACACTGAAGCTTTCTTT
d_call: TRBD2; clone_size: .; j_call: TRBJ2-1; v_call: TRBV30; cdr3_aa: CAWRPGVLRGAGYNEQFF; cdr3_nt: TGTGCCTGGAGACCCGGGGTTCTGCGGGGGGCCGGGTACAATGAGCAGTTCTTC
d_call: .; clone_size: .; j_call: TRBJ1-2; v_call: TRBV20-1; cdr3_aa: CSAREDYGYTF; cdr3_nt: TGCAGTGCTAGAGAGGACTATGGCTACACCTTC
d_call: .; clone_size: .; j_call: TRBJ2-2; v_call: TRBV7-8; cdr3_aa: CASNQHPGELFF; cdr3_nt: TGTGCCAGCAACCAACACCCCGGGGAGCTGTTTTTT
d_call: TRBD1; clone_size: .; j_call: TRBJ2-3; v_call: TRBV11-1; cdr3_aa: CASSLGYGTGVADTQYF; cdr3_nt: TGTGCCAGCAGCTTAGGTTACGGGACAGGGGTTGCAGATACGCAGTATTTT
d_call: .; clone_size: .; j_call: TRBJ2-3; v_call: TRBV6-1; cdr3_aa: CASSEGGAIGTQYF; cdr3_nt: TGTGCCAGCAGTGAGGGTGGGGCTATTGGAACGCAGTATTTT
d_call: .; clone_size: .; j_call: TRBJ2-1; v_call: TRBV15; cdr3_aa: CATSRDTGNHNEQFF; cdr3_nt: TGTGCCACCAGCAGAGATACCGGAAACCACAATGAGCAGTTCTTC
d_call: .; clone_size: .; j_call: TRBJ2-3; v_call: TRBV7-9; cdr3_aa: CASSFSGPDTQYF; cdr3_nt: TGTGCCAGCAGCTTCTCGGGGCCAGATACGCAGTATTTT
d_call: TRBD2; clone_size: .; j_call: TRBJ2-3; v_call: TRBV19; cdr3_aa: CAAGGYRTDTQYF; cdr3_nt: TGTGCGGCGGGGGGCTATCGCACAGATACGCAGTATTTT
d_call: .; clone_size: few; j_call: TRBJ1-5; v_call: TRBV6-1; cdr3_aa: CASSDLDAGQPQHF; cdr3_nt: TGTGCCAGCAGTGACCTGGACGCGGGTCAGCCCCAGCATTTT
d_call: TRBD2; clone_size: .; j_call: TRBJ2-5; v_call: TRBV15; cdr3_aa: CATSRGGASGGETQYF; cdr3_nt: TGTGCCACCAGCAGGGGAGGGGCTAGCGGGGGTGAGACCCAGTACTTC
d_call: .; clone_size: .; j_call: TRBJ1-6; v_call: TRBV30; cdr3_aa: CAWHDGYNSPLHF; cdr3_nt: TGTGCCTGGCACGACGGCTATAATTCACCCCTCCACTTT
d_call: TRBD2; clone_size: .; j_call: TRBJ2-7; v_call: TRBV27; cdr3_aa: CASSSSSGRRSYEQYF; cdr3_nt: TGTGCCAGCAGTTCCTCTAGCGGGCGGCGGTCCTACGAGCAGTACTTC
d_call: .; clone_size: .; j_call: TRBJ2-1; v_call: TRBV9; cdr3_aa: CASGEQFF; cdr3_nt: TGTGCCAGCGGCGAGCAGTTCTTC